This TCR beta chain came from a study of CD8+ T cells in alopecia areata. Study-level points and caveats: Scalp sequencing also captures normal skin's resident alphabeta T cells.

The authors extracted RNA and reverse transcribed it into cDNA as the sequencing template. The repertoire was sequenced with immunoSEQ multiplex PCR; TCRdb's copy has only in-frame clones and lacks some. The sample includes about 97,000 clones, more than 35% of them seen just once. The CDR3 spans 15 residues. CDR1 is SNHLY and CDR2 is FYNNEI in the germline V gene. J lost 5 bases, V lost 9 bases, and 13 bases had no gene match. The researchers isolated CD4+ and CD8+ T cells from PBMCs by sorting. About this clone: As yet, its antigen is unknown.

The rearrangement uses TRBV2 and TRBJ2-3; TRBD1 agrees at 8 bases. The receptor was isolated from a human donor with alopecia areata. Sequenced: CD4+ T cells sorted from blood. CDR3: CARRQGIFDGDTQYF. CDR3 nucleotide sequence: TGTGCCAGAAGACAGGGGATTTTTGATGGAGATACGCAGTATTTT.